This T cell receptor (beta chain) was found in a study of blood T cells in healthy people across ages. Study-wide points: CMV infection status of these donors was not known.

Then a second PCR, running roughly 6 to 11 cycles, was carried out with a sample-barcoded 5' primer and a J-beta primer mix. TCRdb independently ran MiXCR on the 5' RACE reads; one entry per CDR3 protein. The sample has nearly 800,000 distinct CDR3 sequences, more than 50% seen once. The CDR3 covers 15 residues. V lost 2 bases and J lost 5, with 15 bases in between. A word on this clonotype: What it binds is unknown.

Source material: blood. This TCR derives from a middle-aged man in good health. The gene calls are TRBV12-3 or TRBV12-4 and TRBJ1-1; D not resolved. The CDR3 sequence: CASSLRVTTGTEAFF. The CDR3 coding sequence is TGTGCCAGCAGTTTACGGGTTACCACGGGAACTGAAGCTTTCTTT.